A selection of T cell receptor beta chains follows, all from one sample in a study of cytomegalovirus exposure and HLA in healthy donors. Sequencing was performed with immunoSEQ multiplex PCR; in TCRdb, only in-frame clones are kept and a portion is missing. The data show under 200,000 clones, approximately 72% seen once. The material sequenced was PBMCs. These TCRs come from a man younger than 35 in good health and CMV-seronegative. The CDR3 runs from the conserved cysteine through the conserved F or W. A D gene is named only where the DNA matches it firmly. Rows may omit the clone size; those that give it use once, few, many or a size class.

TRBV11-2	TRBJ2-3	NA	TRBD2	TGTGCCAGCAGCTTAGGTCGGCTAGCGGTGGTTGGGCGCACAGATACGCAGTATTTT	CASSLGRLAVVGRTDTQYF
TRBV6-1	TRBJ1-1	medium-sized	TRBD1	TGTGCCAGCAGCCCACAGGGGGTGAACACTGAAGCTTTCTTT	CASSPQGVNTEAFF
TRBV7-2	TRBJ2-3	NA	NA	TGTGCCAGCACCCTGAGGGGGACCACGGATACGCAGTATTTT	CASTLRGTTDTQYF
TRBV5-1	TRBJ1-3	NA	TRBD1	TGCGCCAGCAGCCCGCAGGGGGCAAAAGGAAACACCATATATTTT	CASSPQGAKGNTIYF
TRBV27	TRBJ2-1	NA	TRBD2	TGTGCCAGCAGTCCTGGGACTAGCGGTTACAATGAGCAGTTCTTC	CASSPGTSGYNEQFF
TRBV5-3	TRBJ1-5	NA	NA	TGTGCCAGAAGCTTGGAGGGGAATAGCAATCAGCCCCAGCATTTT	CARSLEGNSNQPQHF
TRBV5-8	TRBJ1-5	NA	NA	TGTGCCAGCAGCTTGACGGGGAATCAGCCCCAGCATTTT	CASSLTGNQPQHF
TRBV7-6	TRBJ2-7	NA	TRBD1	TGTGCCAGCAGCCAGGACAGGGGGTCCGAGCAGTACTTC	CASSQDRGSEQYF
TRBV5-6	TRBJ2-1	NA	NA	TGTGCCAGCAGCTTACGGACACCGTACAATGAGCAGTTCTTC	CASSLRTPYNEQFF
TRBV7-9	TRBJ2-4	NA	TRBD1	TGTGCCAGCAGTCGTTGGACAGGGCAGGGCGGGATGACCAAAAACATTCAGTACTTC	CASSRWTGQGGMTKNIQYF
TRBV5-6	TRBJ2-7	NA	TRBD2	TGTGCCAGCATCAAACGGGAGGGCCCCTACGAGCAGTACTTC	CASIKREGPYEQYF
TRBV6-5	TRBJ2-2	NA	TRBD1	TGTGCCAGCAGCCGGGACAGGGGGTGGGGCGGGGAGCTGTTTTTT	CASSRDRGWGGELFF
TRBV19	TRBJ1-5	few	NA	TGTGCCAGTAGTACTACAGGGAATCAGCCCCAGCATTTT	CASSTTGNQPQHF
TRBV7-8	TRBJ2-7	NA	TRBD1	TGTGCCAGCAGCTTGCGACTTATAGCTCACCGGGACAGGGGAGCCTACGAGCAGTACTTC	CASSLRLIAHRDRGAYEQYF
TRBV4-3	TRBJ1-6	NA	TRBD1	TGCGCCAGCAGCCCCAAACAGGGGTCACCCCTCCACTTT	CASSPKQGSPLHF
TRBV4-3	TRBJ2-3	NA	TRBD2	TGCGCCAGCAGCCAAGATAGATCGGGGGGGGATACGCAGTATTTT	CASSQDRSGGDTQYF
TRBV5-1	TRBJ2-7	few	TRBD2	TGCGCCAGCAGCCCTAACGCGGGGGGGGTCTACGAGCAGTACTTC	CASSPNAGGVYEQYF
TRBV7-8	TRBJ1-2	NA	TRBD1	TGTGCCAGCAGCTTAGCGGAGACAGGGGACGGCTACACCTTC	CASSLAETGDGYTF
TRBV28	TRBJ2-1	NA	NA	TGTGCCAGCAGCCAGACTCCCAGCTCCTACAATGAGCAGTTCTTC	CASSQTPSSYNEQFF
TRBV5-4	TRBJ2-1	NA	TRBD2	TGTGCCAGCAGCTCTATAGACCCGGGACTAGCTCACAATGAGCAGTTCTTC	CASSSIDPGLAHNEQFF
TRBV28	TRBJ2-2	NA	NA	TGTGCCAGCAGTTTGGTGGGGTCGGGGGCCGGGGAGCTGTTTTTT	CASSLVGSGAGELFF
TRBV19	TRBJ1-1	once	TRBD1	TGTGCCAGTAGTAGGGGACAGACTCGATCCACTGAAGCTTTCTTT	CASSRGQTRSTEAFF
TRBV28	TRBJ2-4	NA	NA	TGTGCCAGCAGCCCCGACCCCTGGGGAGGCAAAAACATTCAGTACTTC	CASSPDPWGGKNIQYF
TRBV4-1	TRBJ2-7	NA	TRBD2	TGCGCCAGCAGCCAAGCCGGGACAGCGGGAGGGAAGTACGAGCAGTACTTC	CASSQAGTAGGKYEQYF
TRBV10-3	TRBJ2-7	NA	NA	TGTGCCATCAGTGAGGGGAGAGAGCGGGCCGCCTACGAGCAGTACTTC	CAISEGRERAAYEQYF
TRBV5-6	TRBJ2-3	NA	TRBD2	TGTGCCAGCAGCTATAGCGGGAGTAATCCAGATACGCAGTATTTT	CASSYSGSNPDTQYF
TRBV18	TRBJ1-1	NA	NA	TGTGCCAGCTCCCTTGGTCGAGTGAACACTGAAGCTTTCTTT	CASSLGRVNTEAFF
TRBV15	TRBJ2-1	NA	TRBD2	TGTGCCACCAGCAGAGACCCCAGCGGGAGTCGGGATGAGCAGTTCTTC	CATSRDPSGSRDEQFF
TRBV9	TRBJ2-7	NA	TRBD2	TGTGCCAGCAGCCCGACTAGCGGGAGAACCCCCTACGAGCAGTACTTC	CASSPTSGRTPYEQYF
TRBV7-9	TRBJ2-2	NA	NA	TGTGCCAGCAGCTTATTGGTTGGAGGCACCGGGGAGCTGTTTTTT	CASSLLVGGTGELFF
TRBV18	TRBJ1-1	few	TRBD1	TGTGCCAGCTCATCGGGACAGCGTTTCTTT	CASSSGQRFF
TRBV11-3	TRBJ2-3	NA	TRBD1	TGTGCCAGCAGCCCCGGGACAGGCACAGATACGCAGTATTTT	CASSPGTGTDTQYF
TRBV27	TRBJ1-6	NA	NA	TGTGCTAGCAGCCTGGCCCTGGGATCGGGAAATTCACCCCTCCACTTT	CASSLALGSGNSPLHF
TRBV5-6	TRBJ1-2	NA	NA	TGTGCCAGCAACTCCCAGACAGTCACTAACTATGGCTACACCTTC	CASNSQTVTNYGYTF
TRBV6-5	TRBJ2-1	NA	TRBD2	TGTGCCAGCAGTTATGGCGGGAGTAAATCGGAGGAGCAGTTCTTC	CASSYGGSKSEEQFF
TRBV11-2	TRBJ2-2	NA	NA	TGTGCCACCAGGAGTGGCCGGGTGAACACCGGGGAGCTGTTTTTT	CATRSGRVNTGELFF
TRBV19	TRBJ1-5	NA	TRBD1	TGTGCCAGTAGTATCCCGGACAGGGCGGCTCCTTTCAGGGGGCCCCAGCATTTT	CASSIPDRAAPFRGPQHF
TRBV5-1	TRBJ2-7	NA	NA	TGCGCCAGCAGCTTGGGGGCAGTGGGAGACTACGAGCAGTACTTC	CASSLGAVGDYEQYF
TRBV19	TRBJ2-5	NA	TRBD1	TGTGCCAGTAGTATAGGGGACAGGGTGGTGGTGGAGACCCAGTACTTC	CASSIGDRVVVETQYF
TRBV7-6	TRBJ2-7	NA	TRBD2	TGTGCCAGCAGCTTAGTAGCGGGACCAACCTACGAGCAGTACTTC	CASSLVAGPTYEQYF
TRBV5-4	TRBJ1-1	few	NA	TGTGCCAGCAGCTTGGCACAGGGCTCTGAAGCTTTCTTT	CASSLAQGSEAFF
TRBV7-2	TRBJ2-1	NA	TRBD2	TGTGCCAGCAGCTTAGCAGGGACTAAGGAGTTCTTC	CASSLAGTKEFF
TRBV5-1	TRBJ2-3	NA	NA	TGCGCCAGCAGCTTGGTGGGGGCAGGGTCAGATACGCAGTATTTT	CASSLVGAGSDTQYF
TRBV4-1	TRBJ2-2	NA	TRBD1	TGCGCCAGCAGCCAAGATAAGTTGAGGGGGCTAGGCGGGGAGCTGTTTTTT	CASSQDKLRGLGGELFF
TRBV7-2	TRBJ2-7	NA	TRBD1	TGTGCCAGCAGCTTAGAAGGACAGGGGGGGTCCTACGAGCAGTACTTC	CASSLEGQGGSYEQYF
TRBV7-9	TRBJ2-7	NA	NA	TGTGCCAGCAGCTTAGGTGCGGGAAAAGCGAGGGAGCAGTACTTC	CASSLGAGKAREQYF